This T cell receptor beta chain comes out of a study of cytomegalovirus exposure and HLA in healthy donors. Primers: 60 Vbeta forward and 13 Jbeta reverse. In the original analysis: In a later analysis, of some 80 million unique beta chains, some 10 million appeared in at least two donors. Profiling relied on immunoSEQ multiplex PCR, and the TCRdb table lists in-frame clones only, not all of them. From that table come the V and J calls and clone size; the DNA was used to work out D and trimming. Counted here are roughly 120,000 clones, 70% to 80% occurring once; the ten biggest clones make up roughly a sixth. Trimming removed 0 bases from V and 5 bases from J, with 15 bases in between. Looked up from germline, CDR1 is MNHNY and CDR2 is SVGAGI (reference sequence). The CDR3 extends over 16 amino acids. Findings of the study overall: The authors assumed roughly uniform sequencing depth across donors for presence/absence analyses. Common viral pathogens seemed, in a later analysis, to connect with several of the most significant clusters.

Of note for this clone: The antigen is undetermined.

Sequencing used PBMCs. The chain uses TRBV6-6 and TRBJ2-3; D perhaps matches TRBD2 (6 bases). The source is a man over 45 in good health and CMV-seropositive. CDR3 bases: TGTGCCAGCAGTTACTCTAACCGGAGGGGTGGAGATACGCAGTATTTT. Protein product: CASSYSNRRGGDTQYF.